The 20 T cell receptor beta chains presented below share a single source sample, sequenced in a study of T cells in Graves' hyperthyroidism and ophthalmopathy. What was amplified from RNA transcripts were TCR beta CDR3 regions. HTBI primers were the set used in a first-round RT-PCR of the TCR CDR3. TCRdb used MiXCR to reprocess the multiplex PCR reads, holding one entry per CDR3 protein. Altogether 500,000 to 650,000 distinct CDR3 sequences are present, 11% to 15% being singletons, with the ten largest covering about 15%. Sample: blood. These receptor sequences come from a woman aged 40 to 49 with Graves' hyperthyroidism.

The table lists this clonotype with many counts. This chain links TRBV5-1 with TRBJ2-3; either TRBD1 or TRBD2 may supply D (5 bases each). This CDR3 spans 14 amino acids. Germline V gene lookup returns CDR1 SGHRS and CDR2 YFSETQ. Trimming removed 5 bases from V and 4 bases from J, with 14 bases in between. CDR3 sequence (DNA): TGCGCCAGCAGGCCCCTCGGGGCCGCAGATACGCAGTATTTT. Protein: CASRPLGAADTQYF.

This clonotype appeared a few times. The chain carries TRBV5-8 and TRBJ1-2; the match to TRBD1 covers 7 bases. The CDR3 is 15 amino acids. Trimming at V came to 6 bases and at J to 8 bases, leaving 16 bases not matched to a gene. CDR1 and CDR2 (germline): SGHTS, YDEGEE. The CDR3 protein is CASTFFSTGVDGYTF. The CDR3 DNA follows: TGTGCCAGCACATTTTTTTCCACAGGGGTGGACGGCTACACCTTC.

The sample holds many counts of this clonotype. V gene TRBV6-5 combines with J gene TRBJ1-1, with 9 bases fitting TRBD1. CDR3 length: 12 residues. The ends lost 7 bases at V and 10 bases at J; junction bases unmatched: 7. Germline V gives CDR1 MNHEY, CDR2 SVGAGI. The CDR3, as DNA: TGTGCCAGCAAGAGTGGACAGGGGCGAGCTTTCTTT. Its protein is CASKSGQGRAFF.

This clonotype has at least ten counts. This sequence joins TRBV3-1 and TRBJ1-5; TRBD1 matches at 9 bases. The germline V gene encodes CDR1 LGHDT and CDR2 YNNKEL (reference sequence). The CDR3 runs 15 residues. Trimming at V came to 6 bases and at J to 5 bases, leaving 8 bases not matched to a gene. The CDR3 region has the DNA TGTGCCAGCAGTCCCGGGACAGGGCACGATCAGCCCCAGCATTTT. This sequence encodes CASSPGTGHDQPQHF.

There are a few counts of this clonotype. The CDR3 sequence: CASIGQQVSSLSDGNTIYF. The DNA of the CDR3 is TGTGCCAGCATAGGACAGCAGGTATCCTCGCTTTCGGATGGAAACACCATATATTTT. The chain is built from TRBV6-1 and TRBJ1-3; TRBD1 might be the D (6 bases). The CDR3 covers 19 residues. Trimming shortened V by 7 bases and J by 3 bases, and 28 bases separated the two germline ends. CDR1 and CDR2 from the germline V gene are MNHNS and SASEGT.

This clonotype was detected once. A junction end diverges from the germline sequence, so it may reflect a read error. CDR3 sequence reads: CASSLTNTNTQYF. The CDR3 nucleotides read TGTGCCAGCAGCTTAACTAACACAAATACGCAGTATTTT. The V call is TRBV7-3, the J call TRBJ2-3, with D hard to call. The germline CDR1 and CDR2 sequences are SGHTA and FQGTGA. The CDR3 runs 13 residues. Filled out from reference TRBV7-3 and TRBJ2-3, the complete variable domain reads GAGVSQTPSNKVTEKGKYVELRCDPISGHTALYWYRQSLGQGPEFLIYFQGTGAADDSGLPNDRFFAVRPEGSVSTLKIQRTERGDSAVYLCASSLTNTNTQYFGPGTRLTVL.

The V call is TRBV7-9, the J call TRBJ2-7; TRBD1 aligns across 8 bases. The CDR3 is made up of 15 amino acids. V trimming: 4 bases; J trimming: 4 bases; junction bases outside the gene matches: 9. Germline values: CDR1 SEHNR, CDR2 FQNEAQ (reference sequence). The CDR3 protein is CASSSRDRSSYEQYF. DNA for the CDR3: TGTGCCAGCAGCTCCCGGGACAGGTCGTCTTACGAGCAGTACTTC.

The table lists this clonotype with many counts. The V gene is TRBV27, the J gene TRBJ1-2; a possible D gene is TRBD1 (6 bases). CDR1 and CDR2 (germline): MNHEY, SMNVEV (reference sequence). The ends were cut back, 8 bases at V and 7 bases at J, with 20 bases in the middle. The CDR3 extends over 14 amino acids. The CDR3: CASAPGTKGRGYTF. For the CDR3, the DNA is TGTGCCAGCGCCCCGGGGACAAAGGGCCGTGGCTACACCTTC.

There are many counts of this clonotype. The rearrangement links TRBV20-1 to TRBJ2-3, with TRBD2 matching over 11 bases. CDR1 is DFQATT, CDR2 SNEGSKA, per germline (reference sequence). V lost 3 bases, J lost 5 bases, and 7 bases stayed unmatched. This CDR3 contains 15 residues. CDR3 loop: CSASLAGGQGDTQYF. The CDR3 DNA reads as TGCAGTGCTAGCTTAGCGGGAGGGCAGGGAGATACGCAGTATTTT.

This clonotype was seen a few times. The chain recombines TRBV19 with TRBJ1-2, with 7 bases fitting TRBD1. The CDR3 loop spans 15 amino acids. Germline CDR1 is LNHDA and CDR2 is SQIVND (reference sequence). After removal of 3 bases from V and 4 bases from J, the junction contained 8 bases not matched to a gene. CDR3 sequence (DNA): TGTGCCAGTAGTATTGAGAGGGGGCGACGCTATGGCTACACCTTC. Protein product: CASSIERGRRYGYTF.

This clonotype was counted ten times or more. V usage is TRBV29-1 and J usage is TRBJ2-5; D remains unclear. This CDR3 spans 13 amino acids. V gave up 5 bases and J gave up 0 bases, with 10 bases separating them. The germline V gene encodes CDR1 SQVTM and CDR2 ANQGSEA. In DNA, the CDR3 is TGCAGCGTTTTCAAGCAAAACCAAGAGACCCAGTACTTC. Translated: CSVFKQNQETQYF.

This rearrangement joins TRBV14 to TRBJ2-1; possible D gene TRBD2, 5 bases. Trimming removed 1 base from V and 4 bases from J, with 14 bases in between. The CDR3 has 16 amino acids. CDR1 is SGHDN and CDR2 is FVKESK in the germline V gene. Here the CDR3 DNA reads TGTGCCAGCAGCCAAGGGCTAGCTCCAATGTACAATGAGCAGTTCTTC. Translating gives CASSQGLAPMYNEQFF. Based on the CDR3 plus reference TRBV14 and TRBJ2-1, the full variable domain is EAGVTQFPSHSVIEKGQTVTLRCDPISGHDNLYWYRRVMGKEIKFLLHFVKESKQDESGMPNNRFLAERTGGTYSTLKVQPAELEDSGVYFCASSQGLAPMYNEQFFGPGTRLTVL.

This clonotype showed up just a few times. This chain links TRBV30 with TRBJ1-6; a possible D gene is TRBD1 (5 bases). The CDR3 length is 14 residues. V was pared by 5 bases and J by 4 bases, with 12 bases between. Looked up from germline, CDR1 is GTSNPN and CDR2 is SVGIG (reference sequence). This CDR3 reads CAWGGGIYNSPLHF. The CDR3 region has the DNA TGTGCCTGGGGGGGGGGTATTTATAATTCACCCCTCCACTTT.

Comments on this clonotype: This may stem from a read error, because a much larger clone lies one nucleotide away. The chain has TRBV19 and TRBJ2-1, with 8 bases identical to TRBD1. Germline CDR1 reads LNHDA; CDR2 reads SQIVND (reference sequence). This CDR3 is built from 13 residues. Trimming at V came to 5 bases and at J to 10 bases, leaving 7 bases not matched to a gene. Here the CDR3 DNA reads TGTGCCAGTAGTGACGACAGGGGCTACGAGCAGTTCTTC. As protein: CASSDDRGYEQFF.

V usage is TRBV27 and J usage is TRBJ1-4; 9 bases are shared with TRBD1. CDR3 length: 16 residues. V gave up 4 bases and J gave up 8 bases; unmatched junction bases: 11. Germline V gene lookup returns CDR1 MNHEY and CDR2 SMNVEV (reference sequence). CDR3 in amino acids: CASSSSRTGGGEKLFF. DNA of the CDR3: TGTGCCAGCAGTTCATCCCGAACAGGGGGCGGGGAAAAACTGTTTTTT.

This clonotype was detected ten times or more. This rearrangement joins TRBV5-1 to TRBJ2-2; D unresolved. The germline gives CDR1 SGHRS, CDR2 YFSETQ. The CDR3 totals 15 residues. The V gene lost 0 bases and the J gene lost 4 bases, with 10 bases spanning the gap. CDR3: CASSLVVDGTGELFF. The CDR3 DNA reads TGCGCCAGCAGCTTGGTGGTGGACGGCACCGGGGAGCTGTTTTTT.

This clonotype was seen ten or more times. In nucleotides, the CDR3 is TGTGCCAGCAGTTTGCGGACTAGCTGGAACAATGAGCAGTTCTTC. It yields the protein CASSLRTSWNNEQFF. This chain connects TRBV12-3 or TRBV12-4 to TRBJ2-1; 8 bases map to TRBD2. The V and J ends lost 3 bases and 5 bases, in that order; junction bases with no gene match: 6. The length of the CDR3 is 15 residues.

This clonotype was seen repeatedly, ten times or more. The chain is built from TRBV20-1 and TRBJ2-5, with D unresolved. The ends were cut back, 5 bases at V and 5 bases at J, with 6 bases in the middle. The germline gives CDR1 DFQATT, CDR2 SNEGSKA (reference sequence). The CDR3 has 10 amino acids. The CDR3 here is CSAPNETQYF. The CDR3 nucleotides are TGCAGTGCTCCTAACGAGACCCAGTACTTC.

Many counts were recorded for this clonotype. The chain joins TRBV27 to TRBJ1-2, with 9 nucleotides matching TRBD1. CDR1 is MNHEY and CDR2 is SMNVEV in the germline V gene (reference sequence). J gave up 7 bases and V 4 bases, and 10 bases lay outside the gene matches. There are 15 residues in the CDR3. Here the CDR3 DNA reads TGTGCCAGCAGTTCACCCACACAGGGGGCCGGTGGCTACACCTTC. Translation gives CASSSPTQGAGGYTF.

Notes on this clonotype: A much larger clone lies a single base off, so this may be a read error. The chain links TRBV6-1 to TRBJ2-2; 7 bases map to TRBD2. Per the germline V gene, CDR1 is MNHNS and CDR2 is SASEGT. This CDR3 has 14 residues. The DNA of the CDR3 is TGTGTCAGCAACTCCGGCGGGGGTACCGGGGAGCTGTTTTTT. It translates to CVSNSGGGTGELFF.